The rows below give T cell receptor beta chains drawn from one sample of a study of cytomegalovirus exposure and HLA in healthy donors. TCRdb's copy holds only in-frame clones and misses some; the assay was immunoSEQ multiplex PCR. The sample yields 150,000 to 200,000 clones, roughly 80% seen once. The specimen sequenced was PBMCs. The receptors stem from a man aged 25-45 years in good health and CMV-seropositive. The CDR3 runs from the conserved cysteine through the conserved F or W. Fields, in order: V gene, D gene, J gene, clone size, CDR3 DNA, CDR3 protein. D genes are given only for firm matches. Some rows mark clone size as missing; the rest say once, few, many or name a class of expanded clone.

TRBV2,.,TRBJ2-3,once,TGTGCCAGCAGTGTGGGTCGGGGCACAGATACGCAGTATTTT,CASSVGRGTDTQYF
TRBV9,TRBD1,TRBJ2-3,.,TGTGCCAGCAGCCCGGTAGGGACAGTTGGCACAGATACGCAGTATTTT,CASSPVGTVGTDTQYF
TRBV6-5,TRBD1,TRBJ1-6,few,TGTGCCAGCAGTTACAGCCAGGGGGCCTATAATTCACCCCTCCACTTT,CASSYSQGAYNSPLHF
TRBV5-4,TRBD1,TRBJ1-1,many,TGTGCCAGCAGCTCCGGGACAGGGTTGGTCACTGAAGCTTTCTTT,CASSSGTGLVTEAFF
TRBV2,TRBD2,TRBJ2-1,.,TGTGCCAGCAGTGAACGGGCGGGGGGGCACAATGAGCAGTTCTTC,CASSERAGGHNEQFF
TRBV7-2,.,TRBJ2-7,.,TGTGCCAGCAGCCTGGTGTCGGCGGGGACCTACGAGCAGTACTTC,CASSLVSAGTYEQYF
TRBV28,TRBD2,TRBJ2-3,.,TGTGCCAGCAGCACGACGGCCTTTACTAGCGCAGGCACAGATACGCAGTATTTT,CASSTTAFTSAGTDTQYF
TRBV10-1,TRBD1,TRBJ2-7,.,TGCGCCAGCAGTGAGCGGCGACAGGGTGACGAGCAGTACTTC,CASSERRQGDEQYF
TRBV19,TRBD1,TRBJ1-2,few,TGTGCCACCTCACACGGGGACAGCTATGGCTACACCTTC,CATSHGDSYGYTF
TRBV11-2,.,TRBJ2-7,.,TGTGCCAGCAGCTTAGACGGCTCCTACGAGCAGTACTTC,CASSLDGSYEQYF
TRBV4-1,TRBD2,TRBJ2-5,.,TGCGCCAGCAGCCACGAACTAGCGGGGCAACAAGAGACCCAGTACTTC,CASSHELAGQQETQYF
TRBV28,.,TRBJ1-2,.,TGTGCCAGCAGCCGCGGGGGAGGGGCCTACTATGGCTACACCTTC,CASSRGGGAYYGYTF
TRBV4-3,.,TRBJ1-6,.,TGCGCCAGCAGCCAAGATCCAGTTATTTTGAATTCACCCCTCCACTTT,CASSQDPVILNSPLHF
TRBV7-3,TRBD1,TRBJ2-7,.,TGTGCCAGCAGCCTCGGGACAGAATACGAGCAGTACTTC,CASSLGTEYEQYF
TRBV5-8,.,TRBJ1-1,.,TGTGCCAGCAGCTTGGAGGGGAAGGACACTGAAGCTTTCTTT,CASSLEGKDTEAFF
TRBV5-1,TRBD2,TRBJ2-5,.,TGCGCCAGCTCTCAGGGGGCTAGCGGGGGAGTGGAGACCCAGTACTTC,CASSQGASGGVETQYF
TRBV6-1,TRBD1,TRBJ2-5,.,TGTGCCAGCAGTCCCTGGGACAGCAAAGAGACCCAGTACTTC,CASSPWDSKETQYF
TRBV29-1,TRBD2,TRBJ2-3,.,TGCAGCGTCGCCCCCGGGACTACTTCAGATACGCAGTATTTT,CSVAPGTTSDTQYF
TRBV19,.,TRBJ1-2,few,TGTGCCAGTAGTATCGGGGTTATTGGACCCTATGGCTACACCTTC,CASSIGVIGPYGYTF
TRBV6-5,.,TRBJ2-3,once,TGTGCCAGCAGTTACTGGTCAGGGGGACTAGTTGATACGCAGTATTTT,CASSYWSGGLVDTQYF
TRBV7-2,.,TRBJ1-5,.,TGTGCCAGCAGCTTAGTTGGGGCCCAGGGAAGCAATCAGCCCCAGCATTTT,CASSLVGAQGSNQPQHF
TRBV19,.,TRBJ1-5,.,TGTGCCAGTAGTATTCCGGGGGGGCCTAATCAGCCCCAGCATTTT,CASSIPGGPNQPQHF
TRBV7-9,TRBD1,TRBJ2-3,.,TGTGCCAGCAGCGCCGGACCGGGACAGGGAACAGATACGCAGTATTTT,CASSAGPGQGTDTQYF
TRBV30,.,TRBJ1-1,.,TGTGCCCTAGGGGGAGGGCCCCCCTTGAACACTGAAGCTTTCTTT,CALGGGPPLNTEAFF
TRBV28,TRBD1,TRBJ2-7,.,TGTGCCAGCAGGACAGGGGGCTACGAGCAGTACTTC,CASRTGGYEQYF
TRBV6-5,.,TRBJ2-7,.,TGTGCCAGCAGAAGGGGCCGGGAGCTCCGGGAGCAGTACTTC,CASRRGRELREQYF
TRBV28,TRBD1,TRBJ1-4,.,TGTGCCAGCAGTCCGCCGGGACAGGGGCAGGAAAAACTGTTTTTT,CASSPPGQGQEKLFF
TRBV9,TRBD2,TRBJ2-7,.,TGTGCCAGCAGCGTAGGGGGGACTACCTCCTACGAGCAGTACTTC,CASSVGGTTSYEQYF
TRBV7-3,TRBD2,TRBJ2-5,.,TGTGCCAGCAGCTTATCGGGAGGAGAGACCCAGTACTTC,CASSLSGGETQYF
TRBV7-2,TRBD2,TRBJ2-7,.,TGTGCCAGCAGCTCCCGGACTAGCGGGGGTGTTGTGGAGCAGTACTTC,CASSSRTSGGVVEQYF
TRBV25-1,.,TRBJ2-7,.,TGTGCCAGCAGACAGGGTGGCGACTACGAGCAGTACTTC,CASRQGGDYEQYF
TRBV7-3,TRBD2,TRBJ2-3,.,TGTGCCAGCAGCTTGAGCCTAGCGGGAGATACGCAGTATTTT,CASSLSLAGDTQYF
TRBV28,TRBD1,TRBJ1-5,.,TGTGCCAGCAGTTCCCGACAGGGGGTTTATCCCCAGCATTTT,CASSSRQGVYPQHF
TRBV7-5,.,TRBJ1-1,.,TGTGCCAGAAGCTTAGGGGGACAGGGGGCCCCTCGCATAATGAACACTGAAGCTTTCTTT,CARSLGGQGAPRIMNTEAFF
TRBV6-6,.,TRBJ1-5,.,TGTGCCAGCACTCCTTGGCTGGGGAGGGAGCCCCAGCATTTT,CASTPWLGREPQHF
TRBV5-1,.,TRBJ1-2,.,TGCGCCAGCAGCGACCCCACAGGGATCGGCTATGGCTACACCTTC,CASSDPTGIGYGYTF
TRBV6-6,.,TRBJ1-5,few,TGTGCCAGCAGTTACTCGGCAGGGGCCCCTGATCAGCCCCAGCATTTT,CASSYSAGAPDQPQHF
TRBV28,.,TRBJ1-1,.,TGTGCCAGCAGTTTATTGGGGGAGGATGCTGAAGCTTTCTTT,CASSLLGEDAEAFF
TRBV7-6,.,TRBJ1-1,.,TGTGCCAGCAGCTTAGACGGTTACAGCACCCGCCGAATGAACACTGAAGCTTTCTTT,CASSLDGYSTRRMNTEAFF
TRBV5-1,TRBD2,TRBJ2-7,.,TGCGCCAGCGCTCACAGCGGGGTTCCTTACGAGCAGTACTTC,CASAHSGVPYEQYF
TRBV6-1,.,TRBJ1-1,.,TGTGCCAGCAGTGACTGGGCCCAGGTCTCTACTGAAGCTTTCTTT,CASSDWAQVSTEAFF
TRBV9,.,TRBJ1-5,.,TGTGCCAGCAGCGCAGGGGTTAGCAATCAGCCCCAGCATTTT,CASSAGVSNQPQHF